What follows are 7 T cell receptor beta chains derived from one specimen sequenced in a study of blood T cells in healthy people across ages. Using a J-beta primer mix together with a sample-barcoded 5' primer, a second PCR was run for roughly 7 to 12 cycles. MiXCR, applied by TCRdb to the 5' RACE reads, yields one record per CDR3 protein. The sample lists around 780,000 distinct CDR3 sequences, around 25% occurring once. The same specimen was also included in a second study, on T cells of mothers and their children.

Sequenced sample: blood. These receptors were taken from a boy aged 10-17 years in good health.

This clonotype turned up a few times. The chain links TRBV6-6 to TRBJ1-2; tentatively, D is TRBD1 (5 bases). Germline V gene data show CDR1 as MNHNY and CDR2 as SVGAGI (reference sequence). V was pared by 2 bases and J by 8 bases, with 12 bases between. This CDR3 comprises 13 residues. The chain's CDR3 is CASSYGTPYGYTF. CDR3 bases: TGTGCCAGCAGTTACGGGACGCCCTACGGCTACACCTTC.

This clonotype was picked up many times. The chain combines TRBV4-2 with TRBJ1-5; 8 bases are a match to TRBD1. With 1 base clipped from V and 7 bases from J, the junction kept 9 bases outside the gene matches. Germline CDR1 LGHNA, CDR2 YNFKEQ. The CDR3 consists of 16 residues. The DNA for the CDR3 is TGTGCCAGCAGCCAAGGCCCCGGGACAGGTAGCCAGCCCCAGCATTTT. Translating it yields CASSQGPGTGSQPQHF.

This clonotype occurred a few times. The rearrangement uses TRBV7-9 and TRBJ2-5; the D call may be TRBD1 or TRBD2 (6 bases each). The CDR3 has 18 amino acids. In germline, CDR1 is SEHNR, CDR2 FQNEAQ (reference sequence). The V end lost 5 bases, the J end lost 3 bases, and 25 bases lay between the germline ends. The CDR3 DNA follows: TGTGCCAGCAGCCCCCGGTCGGCGGTGGGGGGCCCGAAAGAGACCCAGTACTTC. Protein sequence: CASSPRSAVGGPKETQYF.

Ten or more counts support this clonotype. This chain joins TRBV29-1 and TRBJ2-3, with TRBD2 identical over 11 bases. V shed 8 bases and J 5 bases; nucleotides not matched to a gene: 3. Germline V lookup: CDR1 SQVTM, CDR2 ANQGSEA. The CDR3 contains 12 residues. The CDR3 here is CSSTSGEDTQYF. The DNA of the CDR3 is TGCAGCTCGACTAGCGGGGAAGATACGCAGTATTTT.

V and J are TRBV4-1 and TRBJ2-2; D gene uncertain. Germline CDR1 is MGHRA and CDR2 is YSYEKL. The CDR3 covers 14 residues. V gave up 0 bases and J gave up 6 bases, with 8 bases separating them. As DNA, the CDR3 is TGCGCCAGCAGCCAAGACCGGAATTCCGGGGAGCTGTTTTTT. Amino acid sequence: CASSQDRNSGELFF.

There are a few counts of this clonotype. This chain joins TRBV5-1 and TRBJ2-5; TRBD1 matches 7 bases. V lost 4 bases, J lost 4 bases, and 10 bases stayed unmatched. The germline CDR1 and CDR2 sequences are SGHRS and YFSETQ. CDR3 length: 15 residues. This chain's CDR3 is CASSTTGTPGETQYF. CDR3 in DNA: TGCGCCAGCAGCACGACAGGGACGCCCGGAGAGACCCAGTACTTC.

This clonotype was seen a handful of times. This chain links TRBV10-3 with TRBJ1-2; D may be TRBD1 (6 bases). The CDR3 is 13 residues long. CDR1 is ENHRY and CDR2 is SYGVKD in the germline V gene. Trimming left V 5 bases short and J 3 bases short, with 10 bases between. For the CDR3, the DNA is TGTGCCATCAGTTCGGGGGGCGACTATGGCTACACCTTC. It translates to CAISSGGDYGYTF.